This T cell receptor (beta chain) is drawn from a study of shared clonotypes between healthy human individuals. Overall study findings and caveats: Clonotype sharing among donors was expected to depend on sequencing depth. On the whole, naive subsets had larger estimated richness than memory subsets had.

The table lists this clone with a count of one. Its matching antigen is unknown. Germline V gene sequence: CDR1 MNHEY, CDR2 SMNVEV (reference sequence). This CDR3 has 16 amino acids. The V end lost 2 bases, the J end lost 4 bases, and 18 bases lay between the germline ends. Naive-designated CD8 cells lacked CD45RO, were positively enriched for CCR7, and omitted terminally differentiated effector memory CD45RA+ cells. Donors had no recently reported acute infections or vaccinations and were HIV-negative. The repertoire was sequenced with immunoSEQ multiplex PCR; TCRdb's copy has only in-frame clones and lacks some. Seen here are about 680,000 clones, about 90% observed once, and the top ten hold about 24%.

The source material was naive CD8+ T cells sorted from blood. The chain has TRBV27 and TRBJ2-7; tentative D call: TRBD1 (5 bases). The TCR originated in a man aged 30 to 39 in good health. The CDR3 protein is CASSLRGLSGFYEQYF. CDR3 nucleotide sequence: TGTGCCAGCAGTTTAAGGGGCCTTTCTGGGTTTTACGAGCAGTACTTC.